Listed below are T cell receptor beta chains from one sample, sequenced in a study of blood T cell repertoires in COVID-19. Profiled with immunoSEQ multiplex PCR; TCRdb holds only in-frame clones, not every one. In the table there are fewer than 250,000 clones, 80% to 85% of which are singletons. Sequenced input: PBMCs or T cells enriched from blood (not recorded which). Receptors originate from a woman in her 30s who had been exposed to COVID-19. Both conserved end residues are part of each CDR3. The order of the fields is J gene, V gene, D gene, clone size, CDR3 protein, CDR3 DNA. D genes are given only for firm matches. Clone size is shown for a subset of rows, as once, few, many or a class of expanded clone.

J gene: TRBJ1-5
V gene: TRBV7-9
D gene: TRBD1
clone size: once
CDR3 protein: CASSNRGRGQPQHF
CDR3 DNA: TGTGCCAGCAGCAACAGGGGACGGGGTCAGCCCCAGCATTTT

J gene: TRBJ2-7
V gene: TRBV9
D gene: .
clone size: .
CDR3 protein: CASSVGVGVYEQYF
CDR3 DNA: TGTGCCAGCAGCGTAGGGGTAGGGGTGTACGAGCAGTACTTC

J gene: TRBJ1-1
V gene: TRBV19
D gene: TRBD1
clone size: .
CDR3 protein: CASSIGRQGNTEAFF
CDR3 DNA: TGTGCCAGTAGTATCGGACGACAGGGTAACACTGAAGCTTTCTTT

J gene: TRBJ1-2
V gene: TRBV3-1/TRBV3-2
D gene: .
clone size: .
CDR3 protein: CASSQESSSSGYTF
CDR3 DNA: TGTGCCAGCAGCCAAGAAAGTAGCTCGTCAGGCTACACCTTC

J gene: TRBJ2-7
V gene: TRBV7-6
D gene: TRBD1
clone size: .
CDR3 protein: CASSFLGQGSYEQYF
CDR3 DNA: TGTGCCAGCAGCTTTCTCGGACAGGGATCCTACGAGCAGTACTTC

J gene: TRBJ1-1
V gene: TRBV6-9
D gene: .
clone size: .
CDR3 protein: CASSYTQGPEAFF
CDR3 DNA: TGTGCCAGCAGTTACACCCAGGGTCCTGAAGCTTTCTTT

J gene: TRBJ1-5
V gene: TRBV2
D gene: TRBD1
clone size: .
CDR3 protein: CASSVTGTGNQPQHF
CDR3 DNA: TGTGCCAGCAGCGTCACCGGGACAGGGAATCAGCCCCAGCATTTT

J gene: TRBJ2-7
V gene: TRBV6-5
D gene: TRBD1
clone size: .
CDR3 protein: CASSRGTGAYEQYF
CDR3 DNA: TGTGCCAGCAGTCGAGGGACAGGGGCCTACGAGCAGTACTTC

J gene: TRBJ1-1
V gene: TRBV27
D gene: .
clone size: .
CDR3 protein: CASSPTYSTGFEAFF
CDR3 DNA: TGTGCCAGCAGTCCTACTTACAGCACGGGGTTTGAAGCTTTCTTT

J gene: TRBJ1-2
V gene: TRBV9
D gene: TRBD1
clone size: .
CDR3 protein: CASSVGRGRDYGYTF
CDR3 DNA: TGTGCCAGCAGCGTAGGGAGGGGGCGCGACTATGGCTACACCTTC

J gene: TRBJ2-5
V gene: TRBV12-3/TRBV12-4
D gene: TRBD2
clone size: .
CDR3 protein: CASTSDPGGTQYF
CDR3 DNA: TGTGCCAGCACCTCTGACCCGGGAGGGACCCAGTACTTC

J gene: TRBJ1-2
V gene: TRBV27
D gene: TRBD1
clone size: .
CDR3 protein: CASSLFSRTGPSSNYGYTF
CDR3 DNA: TGTGCCAGCAGTTTATTCTCCAGGACAGGACCCTCTAGTAACTATGGCTACACCTTC

J gene: TRBJ2-7
V gene: TRBV5-1
D gene: .
clone size: .
CDR3 protein: CASSLGASEEQYF
CDR3 DNA: TGCGCCAGCAGCTTGGGAGCAAGTGAAGAGCAGTACTTC

J gene: TRBJ1-2
V gene: TRBV29-1
D gene: TRBD1
clone size: .
CDR3 protein: CSVVAGGSGYTF
CDR3 DNA: TGCAGCGTTGTGGCAGGGGGCAGTGGCTACACCTTC

J gene: TRBJ2-7
V gene: TRBV7-2
D gene: .
clone size: few
CDR3 protein: CASSLAPGPYEQYF
CDR3 DNA: TGTGCCAGCAGCTTAGCTCCAGGCCCCTACGAGCAGTACTTC

J gene: TRBJ1-1
V gene: TRBV12-5
D gene: .
clone size: .
CDR3 protein: CASGPRSGNTEAFF
CDR3 DNA: TGTGCTAGTGGTCCCCGCTCGGGGAACACTGAAGCTTTCTTT

J gene: TRBJ1-1
V gene: TRBV3-1/TRBV3-2
D gene: .
clone size: .
CDR3 protein: CASSQDLTGTEAFF
CDR3 DNA: TGTGCCAGCAGCCAAGATCTTACGGGCACTGAAGCTTTCTTT

J gene: TRBJ1-2
V gene: TRBV6-5
D gene: .
clone size: .
CDR3 protein: CASSFQRTAGYGYTF
CDR3 DNA: TGTGCCAGCAGTTTCCAACGGACAGCCGGGTATGGCTACACCTTC

J gene: TRBJ1-2
V gene: TRBV3-1/TRBV3-2
D gene: .
clone size: many
CDR3 protein: CASSHSGGRNGYTF
CDR3 DNA: TGTGCCAGCAGCCACAGTGGGGGCAGGAATGGCTACACCTTC

J gene: TRBJ1-2
V gene: TRBV9
D gene: TRBD1
clone size: once
CDR3 protein: CASSVGTGSPGGYTF
CDR3 DNA: TGTGCCAGCAGCGTAGGGACAGGGTCGCCTGGGGGCTACACCTTC

J gene: TRBJ1-4
V gene: TRBV4-2
D gene: TRBD1
clone size: .
CDR3 protein: CASSQIPGQGTTNEKLFF
CDR3 DNA: TGTGCCAGCAGCCAGATTCCGGGACAGGGGACGACTAATGAAAAACTGTTTTTT

J gene: TRBJ2-5
V gene: TRBV12-3/TRBV12-4
D gene: .
clone size: .
CDR3 protein: CASSAAGTQYF
CDR3 DNA: TGTGCCAGCAGCGCTGCGGGGACCCAGTACTTC

J gene: TRBJ1-1
V gene: TRBV10-3
D gene: .
clone size: .
CDR3 protein: CAHRMEQGLEAFF
CDR3 DNA: TGTGCCCATCGCATGGAGCAGGGGCTTGAAGCTTTCTTT

J gene: TRBJ1-5
V gene: TRBV11-2
D gene: .
clone size: .
CDR3 protein: CASSLGLNQPQHF
CDR3 DNA: TGTGCCAGCAGCTTAGGGCTCAATCAGCCCCAGCATTTT

J gene: TRBJ2-5
V gene: TRBV4-2
D gene: TRBD2
clone size: .
CDR3 protein: CASSPRAGGLQETQYF
CDR3 DNA: TGTGCCAGCAGCCCTAGGGCGGGGGGGCTCCAAGAGACCCAGTACTTC

J gene: TRBJ1-1
V gene: TRBV4-2
D gene: TRBD1
clone size: once
CDR3 protein: CASSRTGTGDTEAFF
CDR3 DNA: TGTGCCAGCAGCCGAACCGGGACAGGGGACACTGAAGCTTTCTTT

J gene: TRBJ2-2
V gene: TRBV7-3
D gene: TRBD1
clone size: .
CDR3 protein: CASSLGLGQGGTGELFF
CDR3 DNA: TGTGCCAGCAGCTTGGGGTTAGGACAGGGCGGAACCGGGGAGCTGTTTTTT

J gene: TRBJ1-2
V gene: TRBV6-5
D gene: .
clone size: .
CDR3 protein: CASSPLLGAHGYTF
CDR3 DNA: TGTGCCAGCAGCCCCCTGTTAGGGGCCCATGGCTACACCTTC

J gene: TRBJ1-2
V gene: TRBV11-2
D gene: TRBD1
clone size: .
CDR3 protein: CASSLLGAGGRNYGYTF
CDR3 DNA: TGTGCCAGCAGCCTCCTAGGGGCAGGGGGCCGGAACTATGGCTACACCTTC

J gene: TRBJ2-7
V gene: TRBV7-9
D gene: .
clone size: few
CDR3 protein: CASSGYEQYF
CDR3 DNA: TGTGCCAGCTCCGGGTACGAGCAGTACTTC

J gene: TRBJ2-3
V gene: TRBV3-1/TRBV3-2
D gene: TRBD2
clone size: .
CDR3 protein: CASSPQRGDTDTQYF
CDR3 DNA: TGTGCCAGCAGCCCCCAGCGGGGGGACACAGATACGCAGTATTTT

J gene: TRBJ2-5
V gene: TRBV5-8
D gene: TRBD2
clone size: .
CDR3 protein: CASRKQRGGFWGETQYF
CDR3 DNA: TGTGCCAGCAGAAAACAGCGGGGGGGCTTTTGGGGAGAGACCCAGTACTTC

J gene: TRBJ2-7
V gene: TRBV7-9
D gene: TRBD1
clone size: .
CDR3 protein: CASSVNPGRTGQDEQYF
CDR3 DNA: TGTGCCAGCAGCGTCAACCCCGGTAGGACAGGGCAGGACGAGCAGTACTTC